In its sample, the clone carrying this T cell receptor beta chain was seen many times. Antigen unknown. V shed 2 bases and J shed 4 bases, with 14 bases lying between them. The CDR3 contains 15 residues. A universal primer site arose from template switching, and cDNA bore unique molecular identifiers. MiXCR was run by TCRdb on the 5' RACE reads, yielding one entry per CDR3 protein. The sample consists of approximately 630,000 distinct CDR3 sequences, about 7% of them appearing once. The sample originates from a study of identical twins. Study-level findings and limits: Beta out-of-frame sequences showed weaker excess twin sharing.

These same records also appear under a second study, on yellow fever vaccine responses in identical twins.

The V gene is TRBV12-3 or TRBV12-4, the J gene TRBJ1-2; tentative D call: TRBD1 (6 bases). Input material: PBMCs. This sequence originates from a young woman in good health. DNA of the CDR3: TGTGCCAGCAGTTTAATCGGGGGCCTTAGCTATGGCTACACCTTC. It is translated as CASSLIGGLSYGYTF.